A selection of T cell receptor beta chains follows, all from one sample in a study of blood T cell repertoires in COVID-19. Using immunoSEQ multiplex PCR, the repertoire was profiled, and TCRdb retains in-frame clones only, with some absent. Of roughly 24,000 clones listed, around 82% are singletons. The source material was peripheral blood. Source of these receptors: a human donor in a cohort sampled during active COVID-19. CDR3s include the opening cysteine and the closing phenylalanine or tryptophan. Fields, in order: CDR3 DNA, CDR3 protein, V gene, D gene, J gene, clone size, CDR3 length. A D gene is named only where the DNA matches it firmly. Only some rows state a clone size, as once, few, many or a class for expanded clones.

cdr3_nt: TGTGCCAGCAGCTTGCGAGGGGCCCAGGGGAATCAGCCCCAGCATTTT
cdr3_aa: CASSLRGAQGNQPQHF
v_call: TRBV5-6
d_call: .
j_call: TRBJ1-5
clone_size: .
cdr3_length: 16

cdr3_nt: TGTGCCAGCAGCCAAGAGAGACTAGACTTTTCTGGCTACACCTTC
cdr3_aa: CASSQERLDFSGYTF
v_call: TRBV4-2
d_call: .
j_call: TRBJ1-2
clone_size: .
cdr3_length: 15

cdr3_nt: TGCGCCAGCAGCTTGGATACTAGCGCTGCCTGGGAGACCCAGTACTTC
cdr3_aa: CASSLDTSAAWETQYF
v_call: TRBV5-1
d_call: TRBD2
j_call: TRBJ2-5
clone_size: .
cdr3_length: 16

cdr3_nt: TGTGCCAGCAGCTTAGACTTTAATCAGCCCCAGCATTTT
cdr3_aa: CASSLDFNQPQHF
v_call: TRBV11-2
d_call: .
j_call: TRBJ1-5
clone_size: .
cdr3_length: 13

cdr3_nt: TGTGCCTGGAGTCCGGGACAGGGCACTGAAGCTTTCTTT
cdr3_aa: CAWSPGQGTEAFF
v_call: TRBV30
d_call: TRBD1
j_call: TRBJ1-1
clone_size: .
cdr3_length: 13

cdr3_nt: TGCGCCAGCAGCCAAGATAGGACAGTCTATGGCTACACCTTC
cdr3_aa: CASSQDRTVYGYTF
v_call: TRBV4-1
d_call: .
j_call: TRBJ1-2
clone_size: .
cdr3_length: 14

cdr3_nt: TGTGCCAGCAGTCTGGACAGGGGGGCCTACGAGCAGTACTTC
cdr3_aa: CASSLDRGAYEQYF
v_call: TRBV27
d_call: TRBD1
j_call: TRBJ2-7
clone_size: few
cdr3_length: 14

cdr3_nt: TGTGCCAGCAGCGAACCGGGAACGAACACTGAAGCTTTCTTT
cdr3_aa: CASSEPGTNTEAFF
v_call: TRBV9
d_call: .
j_call: TRBJ1-1
clone_size: .
cdr3_length: 14

cdr3_nt: TGTGCCGTAAGCGGGAGTAGCGAGCAGTACTTC
cdr3_aa: CAVSGSSEQYF
v_call: TRBV10-3
d_call: TRBD2
j_call: TRBJ2-7
clone_size: .
cdr3_length: 11

cdr3_nt: TGTGCCAGCCCTCCTCCCGGGGGACTAGCGGGGGTGGTGGAGTTCTTC
cdr3_aa: CASPPPGGLAGVVEFF
v_call: TRBV7-9
d_call: TRBD2
j_call: TRBJ2-1
clone_size: .
cdr3_length: 16

cdr3_nt: TGTGCCAGCAGCGTAGCGGGGGGGAACCTTGGGGCCAACGTCCTGACTTTC
cdr3_aa: CASSVAGGNLGANVLTF
v_call: TRBV9
d_call: TRBD2
j_call: TRBJ2-6
clone_size: .
cdr3_length: 17

cdr3_nt: TGTGCCAGCAGTGATCAGGGCTGGAGCACCGGGGAGCTGTTTTTT
cdr3_aa: CASSDQGWSTGELFF
v_call: TRBV2
d_call: .
j_call: TRBJ2-2
clone_size: .
cdr3_length: 15

cdr3_nt: TGTGCCAGCTCACCGGGACTAGGGCAAGAGACCCAGTACTTC
cdr3_aa: CASSPGLGQETQYF
v_call: TRBV18
d_call: TRBD2
j_call: TRBJ2-5
clone_size: .
cdr3_length: 14

cdr3_nt: TGTGCCAGCTATGTTCCTGGGACAGGGGGCTCCCGGAACTATGGCTACACCTTC
cdr3_aa: CASYVPGTGGSRNYGYTF
v_call: TRBV28
d_call: TRBD1
j_call: TRBJ1-2
clone_size: few
cdr3_length: 18

cdr3_nt: TGTGCCAGTAGCCGGGACAGGGCGAACACCGGGGAGCTGTTTTTT
cdr3_aa: CASSRDRANTGELFF
v_call: TRBV19
d_call: TRBD1
j_call: TRBJ2-2
clone_size: .
cdr3_length: 15

cdr3_nt: TGTGCCAGTGGGGTTGGGGGGGTGGCTGAAGCTTTCTTT
cdr3_aa: CASGVGGVAEAFF
v_call: TRBV7-2
d_call: .
j_call: TRBJ1-1
clone_size: .
cdr3_length: 13

cdr3_nt: TGCGCCAGCAGCCAACTATCGGCTAACTATGGCTACACCTTC
cdr3_aa: CASSQLSANYGYTF
v_call: TRBV4-3
d_call: .
j_call: TRBJ1-2
clone_size: .
cdr3_length: 14

cdr3_nt: TGTGCCAGCAGCCGCGGGACAGGGAGAAACACTGAAGCTTTCTTT
cdr3_aa: CASSRGTGRNTEAFF
v_call: TRBV5-4
d_call: TRBD1
j_call: TRBJ1-1
clone_size: .
cdr3_length: 15